This note documents a single TCR beta chain sequence. As yet, its antigen is unknown. This entry belongs to a study of cytomegalovirus exposure and HLA in healthy donors. Across the study: Earlier, 90 million to 140 million unique TCR beta sequences were recovered from 170 million or so T cells by an analysis. Broader study findings: The classifier reportedly diagnosed cytomegalovirus status with high specificity and sensitivity. In vitro work confirmed that a few CMV-associated chains recognize CMV antigens. Versus the approximately 700-donor mean, an Asian-associated ancestry cluster reportedly showed fewer N-insertions in a later analysis.

With 60 Vbeta and 13 Jbeta primers, the PCR was carried out. Sequencing was performed with immunoSEQ multiplex PCR; in TCRdb, only in-frame clones are kept and a portion is missing. In the table there are some 190,000 clones, over 80% of which are singletons. CDR1 is LNHNV and CDR2 is YYDKDF in the germline V gene (reference sequence). The CDR3 loop spans 14 amino acids. V lost 0 bases, J lost 5 bases, and 10 bases lay in between. This chain uses TRBV15 with TRBJ1-2, with a possible D match to TRBD1 (6 bases). The receptor was isolated from a man younger than 45 in good health and CMV-seronegative. Sample: PBMCs. The CDR3 reads CATSRDGTGYGYTF. CDR3 DNA: TGTGCCACCAGCAGAGATGGCACAGGGTATGGCTACACCTTC.